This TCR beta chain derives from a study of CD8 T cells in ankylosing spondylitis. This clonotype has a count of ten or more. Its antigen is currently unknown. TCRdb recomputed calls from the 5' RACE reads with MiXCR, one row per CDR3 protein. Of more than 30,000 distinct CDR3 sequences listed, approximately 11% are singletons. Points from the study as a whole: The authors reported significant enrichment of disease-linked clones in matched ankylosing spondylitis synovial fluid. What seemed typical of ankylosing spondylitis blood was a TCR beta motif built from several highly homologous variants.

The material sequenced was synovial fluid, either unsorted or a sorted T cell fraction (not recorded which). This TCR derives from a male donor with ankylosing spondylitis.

The DNA for the CDR3 is TGTGCCAGCAGCCCATGGGACGATAGCAATCAGCCCCAGCATTTT. Its protein is CASSPWDDSNQPQHF. The chain has TRBV9 and TRBJ1-5, with D tentatively TRBD1 (5 bases). V lost 4 bases and J 0 bases, leaving 11 bases between the germline ends. The CDR3 has 15 residues. Germline CDR1 SGDLS, CDR2 YYNGEE. Looking up the rest from reference TRBV9 and TRBJ1-5 gives the full variable domain: DSGVTQTPKHLITATGQRVTLRCSPRSGDLSVYWYQQSLDQGLQFLIQYYNGEERAKGNILERFSAQQFPDLHSELNLSSLELGDSALYFCASSPWDDSNQPQHFGDGTRLSIL.